A selection of T cell receptor beta chains follows, all from one sample in a study of blood T cell repertoires in COVID-19. The table came from immunoSEQ multiplex PCR; TCRdb's copy has only in-frame clones and leaves some out. Among approximately 140,000 clones listed, 87% were seen once. The material sequenced was peripheral blood. Source of these receptors: a woman aged 40 to 55 with acute or convalescent COVID-19. Each CDR3 is given with its conserved first and last residue. The D gene is left open where the match is weak. Clone size appears in some rows only: once, few, many, or a class for an expanded clone.

. TRBJ2-3 . TRBV4-3 18 CASSQAGSGGWGADTQYF TGCGCCAGCAGCCAAGCCGGGTCTGGGGGTTGGGGGGCAGATACGCAGTATTTT
TRBD1 TRBJ1-6 . TRBV3-1/TRBV3-2 13 CASGGTGRSPLHF TGTGCCAGCGGCGGGACAGGGCGTTCACCCCTCCACTTT
. TRBJ2-2 . TRBV19 13 CASSIQDTGELFF TGTGCCAGTAGTATTCAGGACACCGGGGAGCTGTTTTTT
TRBD1 TRBJ1-5 . TRBV4-3 16 CASSQDWTGKGQPQHF TGCGCCAGCAGCCAAGATTGGACAGGGAAAGGCCAGCCCCAGCATTTT
TRBD1 TRBJ1-1 . TRBV25-1 15 CASSDQAPGGTEAFF TGTGCCAGCAGTGATCAAGCCCCAGGGGGCACTGAAGCTTTCTTT
. TRBJ2-1 . TRBV13 16 CASSLVGGPSYNEQFF TGTGCCAGCAGCTTAGTAGGCGGGCCTTCCTACAATGAGCAGTTCTTC
. TRBJ2-1 . TRBV28 12 CASSPDWREQFF TGTGCCAGCAGTCCGGACTGGAGAGAGCAGTTCTTC
. TRBJ1-5 . TRBV6-5 15 CASSSPTGTSWIQHF TGTGCCAGCAGTTCCCCCACAGGGACGTCGTGGATCCAGCATTTT
TRBD1 TRBJ1-2 . TRBV5-1 14 CASSLAGTGDGYTF TGCGCCAGCAGCTTGGCCGGGACAGGGGATGGCTACACCTTC
. TRBJ1-5 few TRBV9 17 CASSEDLVGQDNQPQHF TGTGCCAGCAGCGAAGACCTGGTGGGGCAGGACAATCAGCCCCAGCATTTT
TRBD1 TRBJ1-1 . TRBV9 18 CASSVVGDRDRGHTEAFF TGTGCCAGCAGCGTAGTAGGAGACAGGGACAGAGGGCACACTGAAGCTTTCTTT
TRBD1 TRBJ1-1 . TRBV7-9 15 CASTHWTGDNTEAFF TGTGCCAGCACCCATTGGACAGGGGATAACACTGAAGCTTTCTTT
. TRBJ2-7 . TRBV5-4 15 CASSLQGPSSYEQYF TGTGCCAGCAGCTTGCAGGGGCCTTCCTCCTACGAGCAGTACTTC
. TRBJ2-6 . TRBV7-3 14 CASSLISGANVLTF TGTGCCAGCAGCTTAATATCCGGGGCCAACGTCCTGACTTTC
. TRBJ2-7 . TRBV7-2 14 CASSPDYLAYEQYF TGTGCCAGCAGCCCAGACTATCTAGCCTACGAGCAGTACTTC
TRBD2 TRBJ2-3 . TRBV14 16 CASSVRLAGRTDTQYF TGTGCCAGCAGCGTCCGACTAGCGGGGCGCACAGATACGCAGTATTTT
TRBD1 TRBJ1-1 . TRBV5-1 13 CASSRTGATEAFF TGCGCCAGCAGCCGAACAGGGGCCACTGAAGCTTTCTTT
TRBD1 TRBJ1-2 . TRBV7-2 16 CASSQTGGVRSGGYTF TGTGCCAGCAGCCAGACAGGGGGCGTTAGGAGCGGTGGCTACACCTTC
. TRBJ1-2 . TRBV9 16 CASSASHQRSLGGYTF TGTGCCAGCAGCGCGAGCCACCAGAGGTCCCTTGGCGGCTACACCTTC
TRBD2 TRBJ2-3 . TRBV11-3 16 CASSLDGSGTTDTQYF TGTGCCAGCAGCTTAGATGGGAGCGGGACCACAGATACGCAGTATTTT
. TRBJ1-2 . TRBV12-5 12 CAPRPDNYGYTF TGTGCTCCTAGGCCGGATAACTATGGCTACACCTTC
TRBD1 TRBJ2-5 once TRBV19 15 CASSTRQGLQETQYF TGTGCCAGTAGTACTAGACAGGGGCTACAAGAGACCCAGTACTTC
TRBD1 TRBJ1-5 few TRBV20-1 19 CSASPPQGAGLGSNQPQHF TGCAGTGCTAGTCCTCCACAGGGGGCGGGACTTGGTAGCAATCAGCCCCAGCATTTT
. TRBJ1-2 few TRBV2 14 CASSEYPGVYGYTF TGTGCCAGCAGTGAATATCCAGGGGTCTATGGCTACACCTTC
TRBD1 TRBJ1-3 . TRBV15 14 CATSMTGGEVTIYF TGTGCCACCAGCATGACAGGGGGCGAAGTCACCATATATTTT
TRBD2 TRBJ2-4 . TRBV4-1 15 CASSQVSGDKNIQYF TGCGCCAGCAGCCAAGTTAGCGGGGACAAAAACATTCAGTACTTC
. TRBJ2-3 once TRBV18 15 CASSPGAVSTDTQYF TGTGCCAGCTCACCGGGGGCAGTGAGCACAGATACGCAGTATTTT
. TRBJ2-3 . TRBV6-5 14 CASSYSGSTDTQYF TGTGCCAGCAGTTACTCGGGCAGCACAGATACGCAGTATTTT
TRBD2 TRBJ2-5 once TRBV12-3/TRBV12-4 13 CASGLTSGETQYF TGTGCCAGCGGGCTGACTAGCGGAGAGACCCAGTACTTC
TRBD1 TRBJ1-4 . TRBV6-2/TRBV6-3 15 CASSPPRQGTEKLFF TGTGCCAGCAGTCCGCCCCGACAGGGTACGGAAAAACTGTTTTTT
. TRBJ2-3 . TRBV7-9 14 CASSLGLSTDTQYF TGTGCCAGCAGCTTAGGACTAAGCACAGATACGCAGTATTTT
. TRBJ2-7 . TRBV4-3 16 CASSQATGRESLEQYF TGCGCCAGCAGCCAGGCTACAGGGAGGGAATCCCTCGAGCAGTACTTC
TRBD1 TRBJ1-2 . TRBV3-1/TRBV3-2 13 CASRDRGSYGYTF TGTGCCAGCCGGGACAGGGGGTCCTATGGCTACACCTTC
. TRBJ1-2 few TRBV27 15 CASSLSRQPPDGYTF TGTGCCAGCAGTTTATCGCGGCAGCCTCCTGATGGCTACACCTTC
. TRBJ2-5 . TRBV20-1 11 CSATLRETQYF TGCAGTGCTACCCTGCGGGAGACCCAGTACTTC
TRBD1 TRBJ1-6 . TRBV19 14 CASSPGTGGSPLHF TGTGCCAGTAGTCCAGGGACAGGGGGTTCACCCCTCCACTTT
. TRBJ2-7 few TRBV4-3 11 CASSQGLEQYF TGCGCCAGCAGCCAAGGTCTCGAGCAGTACTTC
. TRBJ2-5 . TRBV28 13 CASSWTRGETQYF TGTGCCAGCAGTTGGACCCGGGGTGAGACCCAGTACTTC
TRBD2 TRBJ2-1 once TRBV11-2 15 CASSSQRGTYNEQFF TGTGCCAGCAGCTCCCAGCGGGGGACCTACAATGAGCAGTTCTTC
TRBD2 TRBJ2-1 . TRBV5-6 17 CASSLETLAGGPNEQFF TGTGCCAGCAGCTTGGAAACACTAGCGGGGGGGCCCAATGAGCAGTTCTTC
. TRBJ2-3 . TRBV19 14 CASGVQGYSDTQYF TGTGCCAGTGGGGTCCAGGGATATTCAGATACGCAGTATTTT
TRBD1 TRBJ2-7 . TRBV6-5 15 CASSFGQGRAYEQYF TGTGCCAGCAGCTTTGGACAGGGGCGGGCCTACGAGCAGTACTTC
TRBD2 TRBJ2-5 . TRBV5-4 15 CASSLGLAAQETQYF TGTGCCAGCAGCTTGGGACTAGCGGCCCAAGAGACCCAGTACTTC
TRBD1 TRBJ1-1 . TRBV2 13 CASSEEGATEAFF TGTGCCAGCAGTGAAGAGGGGGCCACTGAAGCTTTCTTT
TRBD1 TRBJ1-1 . TRBV18 14 CASRGQGAHTEAFF TGTGCCAGCCGTGGACAGGGGGCGCACACTGAAGCTTTCTTT
TRBD2 TRBJ2-5 . TRBV19 19 CASKPPGGPLIGLQETQYF TGTGCCAGTAAGCCGCCGGGGGGGCCGTTGATAGGGCTACAAGAGACCCAGTACTTC
. TRBJ2-7 . TRBV6-2/TRBV6-3 14 CASSSIGASYEQYF TGTGCCAGCAGCTCCATTGGGGCATCTTACGAGCAGTACTTC
. TRBJ1-4 once TRBV7-9 13 CASSFDRLEKLFF TGTGCCAGCAGCTTCGACAGGTTAGAAAAACTGTTTTTT
. TRBJ2-1 . TRBV4-1 14 CASSQVQNPGEQFF TGCGCCAGCAGCCAAGTCCAGAACCCAGGTGAGCAGTTCTTC
. TRBJ2-1 . TRBV21-1 18 CASSTGLAGGRDYNEQFF TGTGCCAGCAGCACCGGACTAGCGGGAGGCCGAGATTACAATGAGCAGTTCTTC
. TRBJ1-5 . TRBV5-6 14 CASSLQGLNQPQHF TGTGCCAGCAGCTTACAGGGTCTGAATCAGCCCCAGCATTTT
TRBD2 TRBJ2-5 . TRBV24-1 17 CATSAHLSGGLQETQYF TGTGCCACCAGTGCCCATCTAAGCGGGGGGCTCCAAGAGACCCAGTACTTC
. TRBJ2-2 . TRBV10-3 17 CAISVLGGPANTGELFF TGTGCCATCAGTGTACTAGGAGGGCCGGCGAACACCGGGGAGCTGTTTTTT
. TRBJ1-5 . TRBV28 13 CASSSMAGEPQHF TGTGCCAGCAGTTCTATGGCCGGGGAGCCCCAGCATTTT